These 16 T cell receptor beta chains came from one sample sequenced in a study of T cells after yellow fever vaccination. Each CDR3 protein gets one entry after TCRdb re-called the 5' RACE reads with MiXCR. The sample records hundreds of thousands of distinct CDR3 sequences, roughly 4.3% being singletons. Material: PBMCs, obtained 5 days after the yellow fever booster vaccination. The origin of the receptors is a young man who received the YFV17D yellow fever vaccine.

This clonotype was detected many times. V and J are TRBV3-1 and TRBJ1-4; unclear D gene. Germline V gene lookup returns CDR1 LGHDT and CDR2 YNNKEL (reference sequence). The CDR3 consists of 16 residues. V gave up 2 bases and J gave up 1 base, with 11 bases separating them. The chain's CDR3 is CASSQMEGGTNEKLFF. CDR3 coding DNA: TGTGCCAGCAGCCAAATGGAGGGAGGAACTAATGAAAAACTGTTTTTT.

This clonotype was seen repeatedly, ten times or more. The chain uses TRBV5-1 and TRBJ2-5; maybe TRBD2 (7 bases). Germline CDR1 is SGHRS and CDR2 is YFSETQ. The CDR3 is 14 amino acids. Trimming took off 1 base at V and 5 bases at J, with 12 bases between the two ends. The CDR3 coding sequence is TGCGCCAGCAGCTTGCTGCGGGGGCTGGAGACCCAGTACTTC. It encodes CASSLLRGLETQYF.

This clonotype was picked up a small number of times. The chain has TRBV20-1 and TRBJ1-1; D ambiguous. The CDR3 runs to 12 residues. The V gene's germline CDR1 is DFQATT and CDR2 SNEGSKA (reference sequence). Trimming cost V 3 bases and J 6 bases, with 11 bases left between them. DNA of the CDR3: TGCAGTGCTAGGCGCCGGTACGCTGAAGCTTTCTTT. Its translation is CSARRRYAEAFF.

This clonotype has more than one count but fewer than ten. The rearrangement links TRBV27 to TRBJ2-2; D might be TRBD1 (5 bases). CDR1 MNHEY and CDR2 SMNVEV come from the germline V gene (reference sequence). The CDR3 has 14 amino acids. Trimming took 2 bases from V and 9 from J, leaving 13 bases between them. The CDR3 nucleotides are TGTGCCAGCAGTTTACGGGCAGGGCCCTGGGAGCTGTTTTTT. This translates into CASSLRAGPWELFF.

This clonotype was seen a handful of times. The chain couples TRBV6-2 or TRBV6-3 to TRBJ2-2, with TRBD2 as a possible D gene (6 bases). The V and J ends lost 4 bases and 3 bases respectively, with 15 bases between them. Germline V CDR1 and CDR2: MNHEY, SVGEGT. The CDR3 loop spans 16 amino acids. The CDR3 region is CASSFDRGGYTGELFF. DNA of the CDR3: TGTGCCAGCAGTTTTGATCGCGGAGGGTACACCGGGGAGCTGTTTTTT.

The chain carries TRBV28 and TRBJ1-5; D is perhaps TRBD1 (6 bases). The V gene's germline CDR1 is MDHEN and CDR2 SYDVKM. This CDR3 contains 13 residues. V was pared by 7 bases and J by 5 bases, with 12 bases between. Written as DNA, the CDR3 is TGTGCCAGCATAGGCAGGGGTTATCAGCCCCAGCATTTT. It codes for CASIGRGYQPQHF. The whole variable domain, remainder taken from reference TRBV28 and TRBJ1-5, is DVKVTQSSRYLVKRTGEKVFLECVQDMDHENMFWYRQDPGLGLRLIYFSYDVKMKEKGDIPEGYSVSREKKERFSLILESASTNQTSMYLCASIGRGYQPQHFGDGTRLSIL.

This clonotype has a handful of counts. The V call is TRBV7-9, the J call TRBJ1-6; 7 nucleotides line up with TRBD1. The V gene's germline CDR1 is SEHNR and CDR2 FQNEAQ (reference sequence). The CDR3 length is 17 residues. The junction had 7 bases not matched to a gene; V was cut back by 3 bases and J by 2 bases. CDR3 region: CASSFVQGYPYNSPLHF. The DNA for the CDR3 is TGTGCCAGCAGCTTCGTACAGGGGTACCCCTATAATTCACCCCTCCACTTT.

This clonotype showed up many times. V is TRBV11-2 and J is TRBJ2-3; D not resolved. The CDR3 contains 16 residues. Germline V gene sequence: CDR1 SGHAT, CDR2 FQNNGV. V was shortened by 4 bases and J by 0 bases, with 14 bases between the two germline ends. Here the CDR3 reads CASSSQAITSTDTQYF. CDR3 DNA: TGTGCCAGCAGCTCCCAAGCTATTACTAGCACAGATACGCAGTATTTT.

This clonotype appeared many times. The gene calls are TRBV4-3 and TRBJ2-6; 7 nucleotides line up with TRBD2. The CDR3 length is 17 residues. J lost 2 bases, V lost 0 bases, and 4 bases had no gene match. Germline assignment: CDR1 LGHNA and CDR2 YSLEER. This CDR3 reads CASSQDAAGTGANVLTF. The CDR3 bases are TGCGCCAGCAGCCAAGATGCAGCGGGGACTGGGGCCAACGTCCTGACTTTC.

The chain couples TRBV9 to TRBJ1-2; no clear D. CDR1 is SGDLS, CDR2 YYNGEE, per germline. V lost 0 bases, J lost 1 base, and 10 bases lay in between. This CDR3 contains 15 residues. In DNA, the CDR3 is TGTGCCAGCAGCGTAGCACGGCGGGTTAACTATGGCTACACCTTC. Its protein product is CASSVARRVNYGYTF. Looking up the rest from reference TRBV9 and TRBJ1-2 gives the full variable domain: DSGVTQTPKHLITATGQRVTLRCSPRSGDLSVYWYQQSLDQGLQFLIQYYNGEERAKGNILERFSAQQFPDLHSELNLSSLELGDSALYFCASSVARRVNYGYTFGSGTRLTVV.

This clonotype appeared a few times. The chain employs TRBV20-1 and TRBJ1-6; 7 nucleotides align to TRBD1. Germline CDR1 reads DFQATT; CDR2 reads SNEGSKA (reference sequence). The CDR3 covers 13 residues. V gave up 8 bases and J gave up 7 bases; unmatched junction bases: 8. CDR3 sequence reads: CSQRDRENSPLHF. The CDR3 DNA is TGCAGTCAGAGGGACAGAGAAAATTCACCCCTCCACTTT.

CDR3 sequence (DNA): TGTGCCAGCAGTTCGGACAGGGCATCGCTCTACGAGCAGTACGTC. Protein sequence: CASSSDRASLYEQYV. The chain recombines TRBV6-6 with TRBJ2-7; 8 bases are a match to TRBD1. CDR1 is MNHNY and CDR2 is SVGAGI in the germline V gene (reference sequence). CDR3 length: 15 residues. The junction had 8 bases not matched to a gene; V was cut back by 4 bases and J by 3 bases.

This clonotype was seen a handful of times. The genes are TRBV4-2 and TRBJ2-5; the D gene is possibly TRBD2 (6 bases). The V gene's germline CDR1 is LGHNA and CDR2 YNFKEQ. The CDR3 has 18 amino acids. The V gene lost 0 bases and the J gene lost 1 base, with 18 bases spanning the gap. CDR3 in DNA: TGTGCCAGCAGCCAAGATCGAGACACGGGGGACCTCCAAGAGACCCAGTACTTC. As protein: CASSQDRDTGDLQETQYF.

This clonotype has a count of ten or more. J is TRBJ2-7 and V is TRBV6-2 or TRBV6-3; TRBD1 aligns across 7 bases. J was trimmed by 2 bases and V by 7 bases; bases with no gene match: 5. The CDR3 runs 13 residues. Germline V gene data show CDR1 as MNHEY and CDR2 as SVGEGT. This CDR3 is CASNSDRTYEQYV. For the CDR3, the DNA is TGTGCCAGCAATTCGGACAGGACCTACGAGCAGTACGTC.

Ten or more counts support this clonotype. V gene TRBV11-2 combines with J gene TRBJ2-3; 8 bases agree with TRBD1. The V gene end was trimmed by 8 bases and the J gene end by 4 bases; junction bases not matched to a gene: 8. In germline, CDR1 is SGHAT, CDR2 FQNNGV. The CDR3 runs to 14 residues. The CDR3 reads CASAWTGLADTQYF. DNA for the CDR3: TGTGCCAGCGCTTGGACAGGGCTTGCAGATACGCAGTATTTT.

V gene TRBV18 combines with J gene TRBJ1-1; 8 positions agree with TRBD1. Germline lookup yields CDR1 KGHSH and CDR2 LQKENI. The CDR3 runs 15 residues. Trimming cost V 1 base and J 3 bases; bases outside gene matches: 4. The CDR3 loop reads CASSPLTGGDTEAFF. Written as DNA, the CDR3 is TGTGCCAGCTCACCACTAACAGGGGGAGACACTGAAGCTTTCTTT.